The entry below gives a single TCR beta chain sequence along with its context. When sampled, the donors appeared nominally healthy, though they likely had unrecorded immune exposures. This specimen comes from a study of cytomegalovirus exposure and HLA in healthy donors. V was cut by 4 bases and J by 2 bases, with 19 bases left in between. Per the germline V gene, CDR1 is SGDLS and CDR2 is YYNGEE. The CDR3 runs to 17 residues. With 60 Vbeta and 13 Jbeta primers, the PCR was carried out. The table came from immunoSEQ multiplex PCR; TCRdb's copy has only in-frame clones and leaves some out. The sample has approximately 150,000 clones, around 80% seen once.

Sequencing input: PBMCs. The sequence was collected from a female donor in good health and CMV-seronegative. The chain recombines TRBV9 with TRBJ2-1, with D possibly TRBD2 on 7 matching bases. CDR3 region: CASSYEGGGVAYNEQFF. The CDR3 bases are TGTGCCAGCAGCTACGAGGGGGGGGGAGTGGCCTACAATGAGCAGTTCTTC.